The following is a TCR beta chain sequence with its context. Its specificity is not known. CDR3 length: 14 residues. Germline values: CDR1 KGHSH, CDR2 LQKENI. V gave up 2 bases and J gave up 1 base, with 5 bases separating them. Produced via immunoSEQ multiplex PCR; TCRdb's table is partial and in-frame only. The table lists about 110,000 clones, about four fifths of them singletons, with under 10% in the top ten. The data stem from a study of T cell responses to AZD1222 COVID-19 vaccine. Whole-study results and caveats: Donors, mostly white British, included more females; clonal diversity was possibly underestimated. Increases in Spike-specific TCR breadth and depth were seen after two AZD1222 doses. Baseline seropositivity occurred in only 5 to 7 AZD1222 recipients. Scientists sampled the repertoires only once the peak T cell response had passed.

The clonotype was recovered from an adult in good health. The rearrangement uses TRBV18 and TRBJ2-2; D unclear. The specimen was peripheral blood, collected on day 0 of AZD1222 vaccination. CDR3 sequence (DNA): TGTGCCAGCTCACCAACCCGGAACACCGGGGAGCTGTTTTTT. Its translation is CASSPTRNTGELFF.